This TCR beta chain was recovered during a study of radiotherapy plus CTLA-4 blockade in lung cancer. About the study: Objective responses were recorded in more than 15% of patients, with disease control recorded in 25% to 35%. Study observations and caveats: TCR clones from tumors expanded in blood after radiotherapy plus ipilimumab.

The sample holds one count of this clone. Its antigen is unknown. Repertoires were generated with immunoSEQ multiplex PCR, while TCRdb's copy carries only in-frame clones and drops some. The sample carries more than 90,000 clones, roughly 88% recorded once. V was shortened by 3 bases and J by 5 bases, with 22 bases between the two germline ends. This CDR3 comprises 17 residues. Germline CDR1 is LNHNV and CDR2 is YYDKDF (reference sequence). Those patients who had chemo-refractory metastatic non-small-cell lung cancer were given focal radiation along with CTLA-4 blockade through ipilimumab. Material: peripheral blood, obtained from a patient treated with radiotherapy plus ipilimumab. This chain links TRBV15 with TRBJ2-5; a possible D gene is TRBD2 (6 bases). The receptor was derived from a human donor with non-small cell lung cancer that progressed on radiotherapy plus ipilimumab. The CDR3 here is CATSRDRRSGRGETQYF. DNA for the CDR3: TGTGCCACCAGCAGGGATCGGCGTTCAGGGCGGGGTGAGACCCAGTACTTC.